The T cell receptor beta chain described here comes from a study of blood T cell repertoires in COVID-19. Trimming took 4 bases from V and 6 from J, leaving 21 bases between them. This CDR3 contains 16 residues. Looked up from germline, CDR1 is LNHDA and CDR2 is SQIVND (reference sequence). In the authors' workflow: Cell counts per sample came from amplifying reference gene primers. Profiling relied on immunoSEQ multiplex PCR, and the TCRdb table lists in-frame clones only, not all of them. That table is the source of V, J and clone size, and D and trimming were worked out from the DNA. The table has under 200,000 clones, 87% seen once.

The chain employs TRBV19 and TRBJ1-1; D not certain. The sequence was collected from a man aged 40-55 years with active or convalescent COVID-19. The specimen was peripheral blood. As DNA, the CDR3 is TGTGCCAGTAGTACAGGTCTAGCGGTTAAAGTCGCTGAAGCTTTCTTT. It is translated as CASSTGLAVKVAEAFF.